A selection of T cell receptor beta chains follows, all from one sample in a study of PD-1 blockade in classical Hodgkin lymphoma. Libraries were prepared by immunoSEQ multiplex PCR; TCRdb keeps only in-frame clonotypes and omits some of them. The sample lists around 4,000 clones, about 62% occurring once. The sample consisted of CD8+ T cells from blood, taken before the fourth cycle of nivolumab. The receptors come from a human donor with classical Hodgkin lymphoma. Both conserved end residues are part of each CDR3. A D gene is named only where the DNA matches it firmly. Expanded clones are given a class, and other clones once, few, many or no size at all.

j_call d_call clone_size v_call cdr3_aa cdr3_nt
TRBJ1-5 TRBD1 once TRBV7-2 CASSLSWDRGLHSNQPQHF TGTGCCAGCAGTCTGTCTTGGGACAGGGGCCTTCATAGCAATCAGCCCCAGCATTTT
TRBJ1-1 NA NA TRBV6-5 CASSDGTEAFF TGTGCCAGCAGTGACGGGACTGAAGCTTTCTTT
TRBJ2-7 TRBD1 few TRBV29-1 CSVGEGGAYEQYF TGCAGCGTTGGGGAAGGGGGCGCCTACGAGCAGTACTTC
TRBJ1-1 TRBD1 once TRBV27 CASQLLTGEDTEAFF TGTGCCAGCCAACTATTGACAGGGGAGGACACTGAAGCTTTCTTT
TRBJ2-3 TRBD1 NA TRBV9 CASSSGQGGMDTQYF TGTGCCAGCAGCTCGGGACAGGGGGGAATGGATACGCAGTATTTT
TRBJ2-5 TRBD1 NA TRBV5-6 CASSPGQGRSETQYF TGTGCCAGCAGCCCCGGACAGGGGAGGTCAGAGACCCAGTACTTC
TRBJ2-1 NA NA TRBV7-6 CASSLTGKDEQFF TGTGCCAGCAGCTTAACAGGGAAGGATGAGCAGTTCTTC
TRBJ1-1 TRBD1 NA TRBV7-9 CASSRTDRGAEAFF TGTGCCAGCAGCCGAACGGACAGGGGTGCTGAAGCTTTCTTT
TRBJ2-7 TRBD1 NA TRBV7-8 CASSLAYTGVAYEQYF TGTGCCAGCAGCTTAGCATACACAGGGGTAGCCTACGAGCAGTACTTC
TRBJ2-3 TRBD1 few TRBV9 CASSVGGGDTQYF TGTGCCAGCAGCGTAGGAGGGGGCGATACGCAGTATTTT
TRBJ2-1 TRBD2 once TRBV19 CASSSIAGGPHEQFF TGTGCCAGTAGTTCCATCGCGGGAGGGCCTCATGAGCAGTTCTTC
TRBJ1-2 NA NA TRBV6-5 CASSYGAGSGYGYTF TGTGCCAGCAGTTACGGGGCAGGGAGTGGGTATGGCTACACCTTC
TRBJ2-7 NA NA TRBV7-7 CASSLGSTANHHEQYF TGTGCCAGCAGCTTAGGCTCAACAGCGAACCACCACGAGCAGTACTTC
TRBJ2-1 TRBD1 NA TRBV6-1 CASSPTGAYNEQFF TGTGCCAGCAGTCCGACAGGGGCCTACAATGAGCAGTTCTTC
TRBJ2-3 NA NA TRBV7-9 CASSSRSIPDTQYF TGTGCCAGCAGCTCCAGAAGTATCCCAGATACGCAGTATTTT
TRBJ2-2 NA once TRBV6-6 CASKDGQGGTGELFF TGTGCCAGCAAGGACGGCCAAGGGGGCACCGGGGAGCTGTTTTTT
TRBJ1-2 NA once TRBV28 CASSLLRAVNYGYTF TGTGCCAGCAGTTTACTGAGAGCCGTCAACTATGGCTACACCTTC
TRBJ2-2 TRBD1 few TRBV2 CASSAGQLLPGELFF TGTGCCAGCAGTGCGGGACAGCTTCTCCCCGGGGAGCTGTTTTTT
TRBJ2-7 TRBD2 once TRBV7-9 CASSLSAGASYEQYF TGTGCCAGCAGCTTATCAGCGGGAGCCTCCTACGAGCAGTACTTC
TRBJ2-5 NA NA TRBV10-3 CAISDTSRGTQYF TGTGCCATCAGCGACACTAGCCGGGGGACCCAGTACTTC
TRBJ2-7 NA NA TRBV19 CASSIDRGSEQYF TGTGCCAGTAGTATTGATAGGGGTTCCGAGCAGTACTTC
TRBJ2-7 NA few TRBV27 CASSGSLSYEQYF TGTGCCAGCAGCGGGAGCCTATCCTACGAGCAGTACTTC
TRBJ1-2 NA few TRBV7-8 CASSLESILFFGYTF TGTGCCAGCAGCTTGGAAAGTATCCTATTCTTTGGCTACACCTTC
TRBJ1-5 NA NA TRBV7-8 CASSLFPDRQDQPQHF TGTGCCAGCAGCTTGTTCCCAGACAGGCAAGATCAGCCCCAGCATTTT
TRBJ2-5 NA once TRBV12-5 CASGLVTHVQETQYF TGTGCTAGTGGTTTGGTTACCCACGTACAAGAGACCCAGTACTTC
TRBJ2-7 TRBD1 once TRBV28 CASSTSTGTGRYEQYF TGTGCCAGCAGTACCTCAACCGGGACAGGACGCTACGAGCAGTACTTC
TRBJ2-2 NA few TRBV11-3 CASSLAVHTGELFF TGTGCCAGCAGCTTAGCTGTCCACACCGGGGAGCTGTTTTTT
TRBJ1-2 NA NA TRBV5-4 CASSSGHSYGYTF TGTGCCAGCAGCTCAGGACATTCCTATGGCTACACCTTC
TRBJ1-5 NA NA TRBV27 CASSLFREDQPQHF TGTGCCAGCAGTTTATTCCGAGAGGATCAGCCCCAGCATTTT
TRBJ1-3 NA NA TRBV11-2 CASSGPNGGSGNTIYF TGTGCCAGCAGCGGACCGAACGGGGGCTCTGGAAACACCATATATTTT
TRBJ1-5 NA large TRBV5-5 CASSLGVWAGNQPQHF TGTGCCAGCAGCTTGGGGGTCTGGGCGGGCAATCAGCCCCAGCATTTT
TRBJ2-5 TRBD1 NA TRBV7-2 CASSLRGQGYQETQYF TGTGCCAGCAGCTTAAGGGGACAGGGGTACCAAGAGACCCAGTACTTC
TRBJ2-1 NA few TRBV4-3 CASSQDGSLAEQFF TGCGCCAGCAGCCAAGACGGGAGTCTTGCTGAGCAGTTCTTC
TRBJ1-1 NA NA TRBV25-1 CASSEQGHTEAFF TGTGCCAGCAGTGAACAGGGGCACACTGAAGCTTTCTTT
TRBJ2-3 TRBD2 NA TRBV4-1 CASSQVAGTKGTDTQYF TGCGCCAGCAGCCAAGTCGCCGGGACTAAAGGCACAGATACGCAGTATTTT
TRBJ1-2 NA NA TRBV5-6 CASSLVGGSGYTF TGTGCCAGCAGCTTGGTTGGAGGGAGCGGCTACACCTTC
TRBJ2-7 TRBD1 NA TRBV11-1 CASSLPGQPYEQYF TGTGCCAGCAGCTTACCGGGACAGCCATACGAGCAGTACTTC
TRBJ1-2 NA NA TRBV5-3 CASSLESNGYYGYTF TGTGCCAGCAGCTTGGAAAGTAACGGCTACTATGGCTACACCTTC
TRBJ1-2 NA few TRBV25-1 CASSVPNGYTF TGTGCCAGCAGTGTCCCGAATGGCTACACCTTC
TRBJ1-2 NA few TRBV7-2 CASSLSPGNYGYTF TGTGCCAGCAGCTTAAGTCCGGGCAACTATGGCTACACCTTC
TRBJ2-2 NA NA TRBV6-6 CATQAAGELFF TGTGCCACACAGGCGGCCGGGGAGCTGTTTTTT
TRBJ2-3 NA NA TRBV9 CASSPLLTSTDTQYF TGTGCCAGCAGCCCCCTCCTGACCAGCACAGATACGCAGTATTTT
TRBJ2-4 TRBD1 NA TRBV19 CARWDSLNIQYF TGTGCCAGATGGGACAGTCTAAACATTCAGTACTTC
TRBJ1-2 NA NA TRBV7-9 CASSDTAGNYGYTF TGTGCCAGCAGTGACACAGCAGGGAACTATGGCTACACCTTC
TRBJ1-5 NA NA TRBV30 CAWSGEGDNQPQHF TGTGCCTGGAGTGGAGAGGGGGATAATCAGCCCCAGCATTTT
TRBJ2-7 NA NA TRBV19 CASSIGSSYEQYF TGTGCCAGTAGTATAGGGTCCTCCTACGAGCAGTACTTC
TRBJ2-7 TRBD1 once TRBV6-6 CASSPGTGVGYEQYF TGTGCCAGCAGTCCCGGGACAGGGGTGGGCTACGAGCAGTACTTC
TRBJ1-2 TRBD1 NA TRBV28 CASSSLAGGGNVYGYTF TGTGCCAGCAGTTCTTTGGCAGGGGGCGGGAATGTGTATGGCTACACCTTC
TRBJ2-1 NA NA TRBV10-2 CASAQEDYPTWDEQFF TGCGCCAGCGCCCAGGAGGACTACCCGACTTGGGATGAGCAGTTCTTC
TRBJ2-5 TRBD2 NA TRBV28 CASRGLAGVGQETQYF TGTGCCAGCAGGGGACTAGCGGGAGTGGGCCAAGAGACCCAGTACTTC
TRBJ2-7 NA few TRBV4-3 CASSQAVTYEQYF TGCGCCAGCAGCCAGGCAGTCACCTACGAGCAGTACTTC
TRBJ1-2 NA few TRBV7-9 CASSLAGYGYTF TGTGCCAGCAGCTTAGCTGGGTATGGCTACACCTTC
TRBJ2-1 TRBD2 NA TRBV7-9 CASRLGSSGVAGEVEQFF TGTGCCAGCAGGTTAGGCTCTTCGGGAGTAGCGGGGGAGGTTGAGCAGTTCTTC
TRBJ2-1 NA NA TRBV29-1 CSVEASSYNEQFF TGCAGCGTTGAGGCGAGCTCCTACAATGAGCAGTTCTTC
TRBJ2-7 TRBD2 NA TRBV6-6 CASSQRTTRGVYEQYF TGTGCCAGCAGTCAGCGGACTACTCGGGGGGTCTACGAGCAGTACTTC
TRBJ2-4 NA NA TRBV4-3 CASSQSAAAGNIQYF TGCGCCAGCAGCCAATCGGCCGCCGCCGGAAACATTCAGTACTTC
TRBJ1-1 NA NA TRBV19 CASTPGTPEAFF TGTGCCAGTACCCCCGGGACGCCTGAAGCTTTCTTT
TRBJ2-2 NA NA TRBV30 CAWYTTGELFF TGTGCCTGGTATACTACCGGGGAGCTGTTTTTT
TRBJ2-1 TRBD2 NA TRBV4-1 CASSQGTGLVSYNEQFF TGCGCCAGCAGCCAGGGTACCGGACTAGTATCCTACAATGAGCAGTTCTTC